These 6 T cell receptor beta chains came from one sample sequenced in a study of T-cell reconstitution after alpha-beta-depleted transplantation in children. For TCRbeta, the library was prepared with unique molecular identifiers. TCRdb itself ran the PCR reads through MiXCR, one entry per CDR3 protein. Seen here are about 400,000 distinct CDR3 sequences, around 21% observed once, and the top ten hold around 4%. The sample in question was PBMCs from the stem cell graft donor, obtained from the stem cell graft. The source of these receptors is a human donor who donated a stem cell graft to a child with acute myeloid leukemia.

The gene calls are TRBV7-2 and TRBJ2-5; 8 bases map to TRBD2. V lost 0 bases, J lost 2 bases, and 5 bases stayed unmatched. This CDR3 spans 16 amino acids. CDR1 and CDR2 (germline): SGHTA, FQGNSA. The CDR3 bases are TGTGCCAGCAGCTTAGCGGGAGCGGGGGTTCAAGAGACCCAGTACTTC. Translated, it gives CASSLAGAGVQETQYF.

This clonotype appeared many times. This rearrangement joins TRBV12-3 or TRBV12-4 to TRBJ2-5; 11 nucleotides line up with TRBD2. This CDR3 is built from 14 residues. V trimming: 6 bases; J trimming: 5 bases; junction bases outside the gene matches: 5. CDR3 sequence (DNA): TGTGCCAGCAGCAATAGCGGGAGGGAGGAGACCCAGTACTTC. The encoded protein is CASSNSGREETQYF.

The chain employs TRBV6-1 and TRBJ1-1; possibly TRBD1 for D (6 bases). From germline, CDR1 is MNHNS and CDR2 SASEGT. This CDR3 region has 14 residues. V was shortened by 4 bases and J by 1 base, with 10 bases between the two germline ends. The CDR3 protein is CASSGRDTNTEAFF. In DNA, the CDR3 is TGTGCCAGCAGTGGCCGGGACACGAACACTGAAGCTTTCTTT.

Worth noting for this clonotype: The CDR3 ends on some other residue instead of the conserved phenylalanine or tryptophan, so this is likely a read error. The chain has TRBV12-3 or TRBV12-4 and TRBJ1-1; D remains unclear. CDR3 length equals 12 residues. Trimming took off 1 base at V and 9 bases at J, with 9 bases between the two ends. The CDR3 sequence is CASSLELGKAFY. For the CDR3, the DNA is TGTGCCAGCAGTTTAGAGTTGGGTAAAGCTTTCTAT.

The CDR3 DNA reads as TGCAGCGTAGCCACAGGGACAACTAATGAAAAACTGTTTTTT. It codes for CSVATGTTNEKLFF. The chain recombines TRBV29-1 with TRBJ1-4; weak D call: TRBD1 (6 bases). Germline assignment: CDR1 SQVTM and CDR2 ANQGSEA. The CDR3 sequence is 14 residues long. V was trimmed by 6 bases and J by 0 bases, leaving 11 bases between them.

The chain recombines TRBV7-9 with TRBJ2-6; D is perhaps TRBD1 or TRBD2 (5 bases each). The germline gives CDR1 SEHNR, CDR2 FQNEAQ (reference sequence). This CDR3 has 17 residues. V lost 6 bases, J lost 1 base, and 16 bases lay in between. The CDR3 reads CASRLPGTHSGANVLTF. The CDR3 nucleotides are TGTGCCAGCAGATTACCCGGGACGCATTCTGGGGCCAACGTCCTGACTTTC.